The 26 T cell receptor beta chains reported below all come from one sample, sequenced in a study of T cell repertoires in cytomegalovirus infection. One entry per CDR3 protein results from TCRdb running MiXCR on the reads. The table records roughly 350,000 distinct CDR3 sequences, approximately 30% of them present only once. No antigen has been assigned to these receptors. The sequences come from cultured PBMCs, collected from culture after CMV antigen stimulation. The receptors originated from a human donor in good health (CMV status not recorded). Some clones in this sample may be carry-over from other donors' samples.

This clonotype was observed a few times. The chain links TRBV10-3 to TRBJ2-6, with a tentative D call TRBD1 (6 bases). The CDR3 totals 15 residues. Germline values: CDR1 ENHRY, CDR2 SYGVKD. Trimming left V 6 bases short and J 1 base short, with 10 bases between. The CDR3 DNA reads as TGTGCCATCAGCGCTACAGGGTCTGGGGCCAACGTCCTGACTTTC. Protein: CAISATGSGANVLTF.

This clonotype was observed a few times. The rearrangement joins TRBV6-2 or TRBV6-3 to TRBJ1-5; D is uncertain. Germline CDR1 reads MNHEY; CDR2 reads SVGEGT. The CDR3 runs 16 residues. Between the trimmed V and J ends, which lost 6 bases and 7 bases, there was a span of 22 bases. The DNA of the CDR3 is TGTGCCAGCAGCTTTTCCCGCGGGTTACGGGCGCAGCCCCAGCATTTT. Translated, it gives CASSFSRGLRAQPQHF.

This clonotype has just one count. The chain has TRBV12-3 or TRBV12-4 and TRBJ1-5; 8 bases are shared with TRBD1. V gave up 0 bases and J gave up 2 bases; unmatched junction bases: 6. This CDR3 comprises 17 residues. CDR3 sequence (DNA): TGTGCCAGCAGTTTAGCTACAGGGGGAGGCGGCAATCAGCCCCAGCATTTT. Amino acid sequence: CASSLATGGGGNQPQHF.

The chain couples TRBV20-1 to TRBJ2-1, with 11 bases fitting TRBD1. The J segment lost 8 bases and the V segment lost 8 bases, leaving 11 bases of the junction unmatched. Germline V gives CDR1 DFQATT, CDR2 SNEGSKA (reference sequence). This CDR3 contains 14 residues. DNA of the CDR3: TGCAGTTCCAGACCGGGACAGGGGGTCTATGAGCAGTTCTTC. This gives the protein CSSRPGQGVYEQFF.

The chain has TRBV28 and TRBJ2-5; D gene ambiguous. This CDR3 comprises 14 residues. Germline CDR1 MDHEN, CDR2 SYDVKM. Trimming cost V 1 base and J 3 bases, with 9 bases left between them. The CDR3 bases are TGTGCCAGCAGTTTATTAGGGAAAAAAGAGACCCAGTACTTC. It encodes CASSLLGKKETQYF.

The J gene is TRBJ2-7, the V gene TRBV6-1, with D unclear. Trimming left V 6 bases short and J 0 bases short, with 12 bases between. CDR3 length: 14 residues. Looked up from germline, CDR1 is MNHNS and CDR2 is SASEGT. CDR3 protein: CASRPNDVSYEQYV. The CDR3 region has the DNA TGTGCCAGCAGACCAAACGACGTCTCCTACGAGCAGTACGTC.

The chain carries TRBV11-2 and TRBJ2-5, with no clear D. The CDR3 runs 15 residues. The germline gives CDR1 SGHAT, CDR2 FQNNGV. With 3 bases removed from V and 1 base from J, the gap between germline ends came to 12 bases. The CDR3 bases are TGTGCCAGCAGCTTTGGGTTGGGGTCCCAAGAGACCCAGTACTTC. This encodes CASSFGLGSQETQYF.

CDR3 loop: CAGAGQDAYEQYF. CDR3 DNA sequence: TGTGCCGGGGCCGGACAGGACGCCTACGAGCAGTACTTC. This rearrangement joins TRBV28 to TRBJ2-7, with TRBD1 matching over 7 bases. The V and J ends lost 11 bases and 2 bases, in that order; junction bases with no gene match: 9. The germline gives CDR1 MDHEN, CDR2 SYDVKM. The length of the CDR3 is 13 residues.

The V and J genes are TRBV28 and TRBJ1-1, with D tentatively TRBD1 (5 bases). Germline-derived CDR1 and CDR2 are MDHEN and SYDVKM. The CDR3 is 13 residues long. V gave up 2 bases and J gave up 6 bases, with 10 bases separating them. The CDR3 is CASSLAQGAEAFF. CDR3 coding DNA: TGTGCCAGCAGTTTAGCGCAGGGCGCTGAAGCTTTCTTT.

A few counts support this clonotype. The chain employs TRBV7-6 and TRBJ2-3; D perhaps matches TRBD2 (6 bases). V was cut by 3 bases and J by 4 bases, with 20 bases left in between. Germline V gene sequence: CDR1 SGHVS, CDR2 FNYEAQ. This CDR3 comprises 17 residues. Written as DNA, the CDR3 is TGTGCCAGCAGCTTCGGGCGAAGGAGCGGGTTCCCAGATACGCAGTATTTT. Its translation is CASSFGRRSGFPDTQYF.

The chain joins TRBV18 to TRBJ1-1, with 11 bases matching TRBD1. CDR1 KGHSH and CDR2 LQKENI come from the germline V gene. CDR3 size: 16 residues. The trim removed 4 bases at V and 4 bases at J, leaving 8 bases unmatched. CDR3 DNA sequence: TGTGCCAGCTCACTGTTCCCAGGGACAGGGGGCACTGAAGCTTTCTTT. Translation: CASSLFPGTGGTEAFF.

This clonotype was counted only a few times. This rearrangement joins TRBV7-2 to TRBJ2-7; 9 bases are shared with TRBD1. This CDR3 is built from 14 residues. With 4 bases clipped from V and 2 bases from J, the junction kept 3 bases outside the gene matches. Germline V CDR1 and CDR2: SGHTA, FQGNSA. In nucleotides, the CDR3 is TGTGCCAGCAGCTCGGACAGGGGTCCCTACGAGCAGTACTTC. Amino acids: CASSSDRGPYEQYF.

The chain uses TRBV7-9 and TRBJ1-2; D is uncertain. The CDR3 runs 15 residues. Trimming took off 1 base at V and 4 bases at J, with 13 bases between the two ends. Germline V gene lookup returns CDR1 SEHNR and CDR2 FQNEAQ (reference sequence). CDR3 protein: CASSLGKGLSYGYTF. Here the CDR3 DNA reads TGTGCCAGCAGCTTAGGGAAAGGGCTATCCTATGGCTACACCTTC.

This clonotype turned up a few times. The chain uses TRBV11-3 and TRBJ2-3; 7 bases agree with TRBD2. Germline trimming cut 5 bases from V and 1 base from J; bases unmatched to any gene: 15. This CDR3 has 18 amino acids. Germline V gene lookup returns CDR1 SGHNT and CDR2 YENEEA. The CDR3 nucleotides are TGTGCCAGCAGCCTGAAGACGGGAGGATCGGTGGGCACAGATACGCAGTATTTT. Its protein product is CASSLKTGGSVGTDTQYF. Looking up the rest from reference TRBV11-3 and TRBJ2-3 gives the full variable domain: EAGVVQSPRYKIIEKKQPVAFWCNPISGHNTLYWYLQNLGQGPELLIRYENEEAVDDSQLPKDRFSAERLKGVDSTLKIQPAELGDSAVYLCASSLKTGGSVGTDTQYFGPGTRLTVL.

This clonotype was observed a few times. The chain recombines TRBV12-3 or TRBV12-4 with TRBJ2-3; 7 nucleotides line up with TRBD2. With V trimmed by 4 bases and J by 2 bases, 6 bases remained unmatched. The CDR3 is 15 amino acids. CDR3 sequence: CASSSERGLTDTQYF. For the CDR3, the DNA is TGTGCCAGCAGTTCCGAGCGGGGTCTCACAGATACGCAGTATTTT.

This chain uses TRBV5-1 with TRBJ2-7; D call uncertain. CDR1 SGHRS and CDR2 YFSETQ come from the germline V gene. The CDR3 is 13 residues long. V lost 4 bases and J lost 1, with 9 bases in between. The DNA for the CDR3 is TGCGCCAGCAGCCTATCAAGATCCTACGAGCAGTACTTC. As protein: CASSLSRSYEQYF.

A few counts support this clonotype. This chain uses TRBV4-3 with TRBJ1-6; D is uncertain. Trimming took 0 bases from V and 5 from J, leaving 11 bases between them. The CDR3 has 16 residues. CDR1 is LGHNA and CDR2 is YSLEER in the germline V gene. The CDR3 DNA reads as TGCGCCAGCAGCCAAGATCGGGGAAGGGATAATTCACCCCTCCACTTT. Translated: CASSQDRGRDNSPLHF.

This clonotype was observed a handful of times. The rearrangement links TRBV20-1 to TRBJ2-6; a possible D gene is TRBD1 (6 bases). The CDR3 is 15 amino acids. V lost 6 bases, J lost 4 bases, and 16 bases lay in between. CDR1 is DFQATT and CDR2 is SNEGSKA in the germline V gene (reference sequence). In nucleotides, the CDR3 is TGCAGTGCCCTAACCACAGGGAGCGGGGCCAACGTCCTGACTTTC. It is translated as CSALTTGSGANVLTF.

This chain uses TRBV11-2 with TRBJ2-4, with D tentatively TRBD1 or TRBD2 (6 bases each). This CDR3 has 20 residues. Trimming cost V 0 bases and J 1 base, with 22 bases left between them. Germline CDR1 and CDR2: SGHAT and FQNNGV. The chain's CDR3 is CASSLDLRSRQGGAKNIQYF. CDR3 DNA sequence: TGTGCCAGCAGCTTAGATCTTCGTTCCCGGCAAGGGGGGGCCAAAAACATTCAGTACTTC.

The chain carries TRBV4-3 and TRBJ2-1, with TRBD2 matching over 10 bases. The CDR3 has 18 residues. J lost 6 bases, V lost 0 bases, and 11 bases had no gene match. Looked up from germline, CDR1 is LGHNA and CDR2 is YSLEER. The DNA of the CDR3 is TGCGCCAGCAGCCAAGATCTTGGTTCTAGCGGGAGCTCCAATGAGCAGTTCTTC. Its translation is CASSQDLGSSGSSNEQFF.

In its sample, this clonotype was seen a few times. V is TRBV6-1 and J is TRBJ2-1; TRBD2 agrees at 7 bases. CDR1 is MNHNS and CDR2 is SASEGT in the germline V gene. The CDR3 sequence is 13 residues long. Trimming cost V 8 bases and J 6 bases; bases outside gene matches: 7. The CDR3 loop is CASAGLVFNEQFF. The CDR3 bases are TGTGCCAGCGCTGGACTAGTGTTCAATGAGCAGTTCTTC.

This clonotype was recorded once. The genes are TRBV4-3 and TRBJ2-7; D is unresolved. The CDR3 is 14 residues long. The germline V and J ends were trimmed by 4 bases and 4 bases, with 14 bases remaining between them. The germline V gene has CDR1 LGHNA and CDR2 YSLEER. The CDR3 DNA reads as TGCGCCAGCAGCCGAGAACCCTTGGGATACGAGCAGTACTTC. It specifies CASSREPLGYEQYF.

V is TRBV18 and J is TRBJ2-5; D unclear. Trimming stripped 6 bases from V and 4 bases from J, with 18 bases between. The CDR3 length is 15 residues. Germline loops: CDR1 KGHSH, CDR2 LQKENI. CDR3 region: CASSSARVNGETQYF. The CDR3 coding sequence is TGTGCCAGCTCCTCCGCCCGGGTGAATGGAGAGACCCAGTACTTC.

In its sample, this clonotype was seen a few times. The rearrangement uses TRBV6-5 and TRBJ1-2, with D tentatively TRBD1 (5 bases). Deletions cut 2 bases from V and 3 bases from J, with 13 bases between. The germline V gene has CDR1 MNHEY and CDR2 SVGAGI. The CDR3 is 15 residues long. CDR3 bases: TGTGCCAGCAGTTACGGGGGTACGGGGGACTATGGCTACACCTTC. It encodes CASSYGGTGDYGYTF.

This clonotype appeared a few times. The rearrangement links TRBV6-6 to TRBJ2-6; the match to TRBD2 covers 7 bases. Germline values: CDR1 MNHNY, CDR2 SVGAGI (reference sequence). The CDR3 runs to 17 residues. Germline trimming cut 2 bases from V and 0 bases from J; bases unmatched to any gene: 4. The CDR3 reads CASSYAGDDSGANVLTF. In DNA form, the CDR3 reads TGTGCCAGCAGTTACGCGGGAGATGACTCTGGGGCCAACGTCCTGACTTTC.

This clonotype was seen more than once but under ten times. The chain couples TRBV6-5 to TRBJ2-5; TRBD1 matches at 9 bases. V lost 0 bases and J lost 4; bases outside the gene matches: 3. The CDR3 covers 15 residues. Germline V gives CDR1 MNHEY, CDR2 SVGAGI. CDR3 bases: TGTGCCAGCAGTTACTCCGGGACAGGGAGAGAGACCCAGTACTTC. This codes for CASSYSGTGRETQYF.